This T cell receptor beta chain was sequenced for a study of response to subunit inactivated influenza vaccine. The CDR3 sequence is 14 residues long. Germline loops: CDR1 SNHLY, CDR2 FYNNEI. The V gene lost 2 bases and the J gene lost 2 bases, with 6 bases spanning the gap. This clonotype was counted a few times. MiXCR was run by TCRdb on the RT-PCR reads, yielding one entry per CDR3 protein. Among about 540,000 distinct CDR3 sequences listed, around a quarter were seen once. The same sample was also used in a study of T cells expressing NK-cell markers. As reported in that work: UMI-tagged 5'RACE template switching yielded the TCR beta cDNA. Dominant NKG2C+ clonotypes made up roughly 1.0-8% of CD8+ T cells in 5 or 6 donors. For a few donors, these clonotypes were likewise the leading ones in the CD3+CD56-NKG2C+ fraction. Whether the expanded NKG2C+ T cell clones recognized HCMV remained unclear.

The sequenced sample was CD4+ T cells sorted from PBMCs, obtained about 11 days after vaccination. The sequence derives from a man aged 45-65 years who received an inactivated influenza vaccine. The rearrangement uses TRBV2 and TRBJ2-2; D gene unclear. The CDR3 bases are TGTGCCAGCAGTGAATGGGGTAACACCGGGGAGCTGTTTTTT. Protein product: CASSEWGNTGELFF.